This T cell receptor (beta chain) stems from a study of shared clonotypes between healthy human individuals. Per the germline V gene, CDR1 is GTSNPN and CDR2 is SVGIG (reference sequence). This CDR3 comprises 14 residues. The ends were cut back, 2 bases at V and 0 bases at J, with 8 bases in the middle. Replicate PCRs run on sorted subsets employed around 200 ng DNA, approximately 30,000 T cell genomes. Original data processing: Filtering differed for immunoSEQ, which gave only junction sequences without quality scores. Generated by immunoSEQ multiplex PCR, the TCRdb table keeps only in-frame clones and is missing some. For V, J and clone size, that table is used; D and trimming come from the DNA. The sample yields millions of clones, around 95% seen once. Findings of the study overall: Naive subsets tended to show greater estimated richness than memory subsets.

As to this clone: The antigen remains unidentified.

The V gene is TRBV30, the J gene TRBJ1-5, with D perhaps TRBD1 (5 bases). This TCR came from a man younger than 35 in good health. The sample comprised naive CD4+ T cells sorted from blood. Subset described: CD45RA+ positively selected. CDR3 DNA sequence: TGTGCCTGGAGTTACCAGGGTAGCAATCAGCCCCAGCATTTT. This encodes CAWSYQGSNQPQHF.